Each of the 10 T cell receptor beta chains below was sequenced from the same sample in a study of human T cells and chemical hapten exposure. Time point denoted: healthy volunteer bleed at 6 weeks. Total RNA was isolated from whole blood that had not been fractionated. In TCRdb, the RACE reads were re-called with MiXCR into one record per CDR3 protein. The sample holds around 80,000 distinct CDR3 sequences, over 7% seen once. Material for sequencing was whole blood. The receptors stem from a male donor in good health. Some clones in this sample may be carry-over from other donors' samples.

The rearrangement links TRBV25-1 to TRBJ2-7; 10 bases map to TRBD1. The CDR3 totals 13 residues. Germline V CDR1 and CDR2: MGHDK, SYGVNS. Losses at the gene ends were 10 bases for V and 2 bases for J; bases not matched to a gene: 5. The CDR3 nucleotides are TGTGCCACCTCGGACAGGGGGACCTACGAGCAGTACTTC. Its protein is CATSDRGTYEQYF.

V usage is TRBV7-9 and J usage is TRBJ1-4; D unresolved. Germline loops: CDR1 SEHNR, CDR2 FQNEAQ (reference sequence). V was pared by 1 base and J by 7 bases, with 7 bases between. The CDR3 length is 13 residues. As DNA, the CDR3 is TGTGCCAGCAGCTTAGAGGGTGGTGAAAAACTGTTTTTT. Amino acid sequence: CASSLEGGEKLFF.

This clonotype was seen repeatedly, ten times or more. This chain uses TRBV6-6 with TRBJ1-4; 7 nucleotides agree with TRBD1. The CDR3 is 19 amino acids. The V and J ends lost 5 bases and 0 bases, in that order; junction bases with no gene match: 15. Germline V gives CDR1 MNHNY, CDR2 SVGAGI (reference sequence). This CDR3 is CASSQYRGQHPPTNEKLFF. As DNA, the CDR3 is TGTGCCAGCAGTCAATACAGGGGCCAACACCCCCCAACTAATGAAAAACTGTTTTTT.

This clonotype came up many times. The genes are TRBV3-1 and TRBJ1-1; D call uncertain. V dropped 2 bases and J dropped 3 bases, with 10 bases sitting between them. The CDR3 sequence is 14 residues long. Germline CDR1 reads LGHDT; CDR2 reads YNNKEL (reference sequence). This CDR3 reads CASSQPGSYTEAFF. The CDR3 DNA reads as TGTGCCAGCAGCCAACCCGGGAGCTACACTGAAGCTTTCTTT.

The chain recombines TRBV20-1 with TRBJ1-1; 9 bases are a match to TRBD1. V lost 5 bases and J lost 5; bases outside the gene matches: 9. This CDR3 spans 14 amino acids. Germline CDR1 is DFQATT and CDR2 is SNEGSKA (reference sequence). The CDR3 nucleotides read TGCAGTGCTGCACAGGGGGCGGGAAGAACTGAAGCTTTCTTT. Its protein is CSAAQGAGRTEAFF.

The CDR3 DNA reads TGTGCCATCAGTGAAAGGGACAGGGGGAACTCTGGGGCCAACGTCCTGACTTTC. Amino acid sequence: CAISERDRGNSGANVLTF. The chain is built from TRBV10-3 and TRBJ2-6; the match to TRBD1 covers 11 bases. CDR1 and CDR2 from the germline V gene are ENHRY and SYGVKD. This CDR3 is built from 18 residues. V shed 3 bases, J shed 0 bases, and the junction held 4 bases outside the gene matches.

This clonotype showed up just a few times. This sequence joins TRBV5-4 and TRBJ1-1; no clear D gene. Germline CDR1 SGHNT, CDR2 YYREEE (reference sequence). The CDR3 covers 13 residues. The V end was cut by 3 bases, the J end by 5 bases, with 11 bases between. The CDR3 DNA is TGTGCCAGCAGCTCATTGTCGGGGACTGAAGCTTTCTTT. This gives the protein CASSSLSGTEAFF.

This chain connects TRBV19 to TRBJ1-5; TRBD1 matches at 10 bases. The CDR3 length is 19 residues. Trimming at V came to 4 bases and at J to 5 bases, leaving 17 bases not matched to a gene. Germline assignment: CDR1 LNHDA and CDR2 SQIVND (reference sequence). CDR3 protein: CASSTQDRGRGLRHQPQHF. The CDR3 bases are TGTGCCAGTAGTACCCAAGACAGGGGGCGAGGTCTTCGGCATCAGCCCCAGCATTTT.

At least ten counts were recorded for this clonotype. This chain connects TRBV2 to TRBJ1-2, with a tentative D call TRBD1 (5 bases). The CDR3 runs to 12 residues. The V gene's germline CDR1 is SNHLY and CDR2 FYNNEI. V shed 10 bases and J shed 0 bases, with 9 bases lying between them. CDR3 nucleotide sequence: TGTGCCAATGAAGGGGCTAACTATGGCTACACCTTC. Translating it yields CANEGANYGYTF.

The table lists this clonotype with many counts. The chain joins TRBV9 to TRBJ2-7; the match to TRBD1 covers 10 bases. The ends lost 4 bases at V and 3 bases at J; junction bases unmatched: 4. This CDR3 region has 14 residues. Germline assignment: CDR1 SGDLS and CDR2 YYNGEE. CDR3 bases: TGTGCCAGCAGCCCGTGGACAGGGGGCTACGAGCAGTACTTC. Protein product: CASSPWTGGYEQYF.